A selection of T cell receptor beta chains follows, all from one sample in a study of human T cells and chemical hapten exposure. TCRdb re-derived calls from the RACE reads in MiXCR, one entry per CDR3 protein. Among 300,000 to 450,000 distinct CDR3 sequences listed, more than 4.5% were seen once. The sample was whole blood, taken in connection with sensitization to the hapten diphenylcyclopropenone (DPC). The receptors derive from a woman aged 45-59 years with alopecia areata. Some clones in this sample may be carry-over from other donors' samples. Each CDR3 is given without its conserved first and last residue. Fields, in order: V gene, clone size, D gene, CDR3 protein. The D gene is left open where the match is weak. For some rows the clone size is stated as once, few or many, or as a class when expanded; others skip it.

>TRBV9|many|TRBD2
ASSPRDYSYEQY
>TRBV20-1|many|TRBD2
SARGGGGGALNEQF
>TRBV29-1|NA|TRBD2
SVASGGAVYEQF
>TRBV7-9|many|TRBD2
ASLRGGYNEQF
>TRBV12-3/TRBV12-4|many|NA
ASSFETRSEKLF
>TRBV6-6|NA|TRBD2
ASSYPIDGGAVGELF
>TRBV20-1|many|TRBD2
SASGGSSYNEQF
>TRBV12-3/TRBV12-4|few|NA
ASSPTSRRNTGELF
>TRBV6-5|NA|NA
ASRMTGALTYEQY
>TRBV30|few|TRBD1
AWRDRGQEYGYT
>TRBV12-3/TRBV12-4|few|TRBD2
ASSLSLAGNTGELF
>TRBV7-2|NA|NA
ASSFGTGLRIYGYT
>TRBV9|few|TRBD1
ASNTGGSPLH
>TRBV10-2|many|NA
ATARAGNEKLF
>TRBV28|NA|TRBD1
ASSSRDRPTYGYT
>TRBV29-1|NA|NA
SVEGTDAYEQY
>TRBV12-3/TRBV12-4|many|TRBD1
ASSPRDSGNSPLH
>TRBV6-5|NA|TRBD2
ASSYFRGGDTQY
>TRBV9|NA|NA
ASSQTTEQF
>TRBV7-7|many|TRBD2
ASGPGLAYEQY
>TRBV24-1|many|NA
ATSDSGPRRGTGELF
>TRBV7-9|many|NA
ASSPGQAGWDSNQPQH
>TRBV29-1|many|TRBD2
SVSQLAGGKDEQF
>TRBV5-1|many|TRBD2
ASSSGLAENNEQF
>TRBV12-3/TRBV12-4|few|NA
ATNTPTGMNTEAF
>TRBV9|NA|NA
ASSVEAALDSGNTIY
>TRBV3-1|NA|NA
ASSPPEGSAEAF
>TRBV20-1|few|NA
SALAGQMNSPLH
>TRBV29-1|many|NA
SVERKGISNQPQH